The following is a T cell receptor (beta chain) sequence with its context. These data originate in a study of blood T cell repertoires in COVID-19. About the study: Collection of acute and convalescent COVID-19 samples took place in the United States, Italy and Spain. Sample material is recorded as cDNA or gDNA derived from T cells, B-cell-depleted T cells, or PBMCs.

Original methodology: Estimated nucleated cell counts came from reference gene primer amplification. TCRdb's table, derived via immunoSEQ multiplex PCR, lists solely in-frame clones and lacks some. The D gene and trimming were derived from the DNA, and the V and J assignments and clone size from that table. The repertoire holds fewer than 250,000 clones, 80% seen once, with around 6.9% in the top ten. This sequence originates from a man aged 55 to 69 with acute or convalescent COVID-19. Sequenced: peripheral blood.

The CDR3 here is CSAGAGGQVDEQFF. The CDR3 nucleotides read TGCAGCGCCGGTGCGGGGGGCCAGGTCGATGAGCAGTTCTTC. V usage is TRBV29-1 and J usage is TRBJ2-1; TRBD2 matches 8 bases. CDR3 size: 14 residues. The germline V gene has CDR1 SQVTM and CDR2 ANQGSEA. V lost 7 bases and J lost 8; bases outside the gene matches: 13.